This TCR beta chain came from a study of Graves' ophthalmopathy and Graves' hyperthyroidism. Beta-chain TCR CDR3 regions were amplified from RNA transcripts. RT-PCR was first run with HTBI primers, then multiplex PCR in a second round. MiXCR was run by TCRdb on the multiplex PCR reads, yielding one entry per CDR3 protein. This sample has 620,000 or so distinct CDR3 sequences, with about 24% found just once. As to this clonotype: A much larger clone lies a single base off, so this may be a read error. No conserved phenylalanine or tryptophan ends this CDR3, so it is likely a read error.

There are 13 residues in the CDR3. Deletions cut 0 bases from V and 4 bases from J, with 6 bases between. In germline, CDR1 is SGHDN, CDR2 FVKESK. This TCR was sampled from a woman between 18 and 30 years old with stable Graves' hyperthyroidism. Some clones in this sample may be carry-over from other donors' samples. Specimen: peripheral blood. The chain uses TRBV14 and TRBJ1-2; D is unclear. This chain's CDR3 is CASSQERRYGYTV. The CDR3 DNA follows: TGTGCCAGCAGCCAAGAACGGCGCTATGGCTACACCGTC.